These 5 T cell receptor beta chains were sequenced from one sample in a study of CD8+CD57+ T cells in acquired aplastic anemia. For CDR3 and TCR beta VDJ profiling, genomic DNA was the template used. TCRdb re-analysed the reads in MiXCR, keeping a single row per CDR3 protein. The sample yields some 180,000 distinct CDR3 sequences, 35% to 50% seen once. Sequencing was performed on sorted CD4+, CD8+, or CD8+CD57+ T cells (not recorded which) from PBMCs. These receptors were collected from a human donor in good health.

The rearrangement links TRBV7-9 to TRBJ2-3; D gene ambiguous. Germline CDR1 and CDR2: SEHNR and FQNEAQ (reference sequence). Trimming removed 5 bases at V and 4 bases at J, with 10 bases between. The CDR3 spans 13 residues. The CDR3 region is CASSLEMPDTQYF. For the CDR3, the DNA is TGTGCCAGCAGCCTAGAGATGCCAGATACGCAGTATTTT.

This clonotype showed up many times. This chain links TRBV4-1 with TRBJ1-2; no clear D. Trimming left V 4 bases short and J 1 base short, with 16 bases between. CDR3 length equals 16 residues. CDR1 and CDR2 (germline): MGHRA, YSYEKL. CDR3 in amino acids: CASSPEGAGYNYGYTF. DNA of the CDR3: TGCGCCAGCAGCCCAGAGGGAGCAGGCTATAACTATGGCTACACCTTC.

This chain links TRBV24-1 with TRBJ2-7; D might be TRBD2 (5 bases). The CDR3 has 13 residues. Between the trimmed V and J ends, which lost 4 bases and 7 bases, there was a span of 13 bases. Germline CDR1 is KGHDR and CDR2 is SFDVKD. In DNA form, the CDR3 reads TGTGCCACCAGTGACGGGGAGTGGAGGGAGCAGTACTTC. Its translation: CATSDGEWREQYF.

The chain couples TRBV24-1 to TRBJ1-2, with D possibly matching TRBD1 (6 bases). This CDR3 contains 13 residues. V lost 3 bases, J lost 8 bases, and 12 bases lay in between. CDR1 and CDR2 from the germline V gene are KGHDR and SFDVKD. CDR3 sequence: CATSDRGDWGYTF. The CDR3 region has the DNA TGTGCCACCAGTGATAGGGGGGACTGGGGCTACACCTTC.

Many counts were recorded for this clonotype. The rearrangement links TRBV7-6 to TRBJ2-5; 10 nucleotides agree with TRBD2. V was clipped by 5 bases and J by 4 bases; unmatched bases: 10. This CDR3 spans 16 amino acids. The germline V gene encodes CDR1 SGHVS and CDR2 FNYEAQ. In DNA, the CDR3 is TGTGCCAGCAGCCGACCCGGGACTAGCGTTGCAGAGACCCAGTACTTC. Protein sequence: CASSRPGTSVAETQYF.